These 13 T cell receptor beta chains originate from one sample sequenced in a study of human T cells and chemical hapten exposure. TCRdb fed the 5' RACE reads into MiXCR, producing one record per CDR3 protein. Counted here are roughly 120,000 distinct CDR3 sequences, around a fifth occurring once; the ten biggest clones make up around 3%. Unseparated into fractions, whole blood served as the source from which total RNA was extracted. The origin of the receptors is a human donor in good health.

The chain recombines TRBV5-4 with TRBJ2-7; 7 bases line up with TRBD1. Per germline, CDR1 SGHNT and CDR2 YYREEE (reference sequence). The CDR3 length is 14 residues. V lost 4 bases, J lost 4 bases, and 8 bases stayed unmatched. The CDR3: CASSPGQNPYEQYF. The CDR3 nucleotides are TGTGCCAGCAGCCCGGGACAGAACCCTTACGAGCAGTACTTC.

This clonotype was detected a few times. This chain joins TRBV4-2 and TRBJ2-7; 7 bases are a match to TRBD1. Unmatched junction bases numbered 4, after V lost 1 base and J lost 1 base. This CDR3 has 15 amino acids. Germline CDR1 reads LGHNA; CDR2 reads YNFKEQ. The CDR3 sequence is CASSQALGQSYEQYF. The CDR3 bases are TGTGCCAGCAGCCAAGCCTTGGGACAGTCCTACGAGCAGTACTTC.

The chain has TRBV27 and TRBJ2-2; 12 nucleotides line up with TRBD2. The CDR3 totals 16 residues. Germline values: CDR1 MNHEY, CDR2 SMNVEV (reference sequence). V dropped 5 bases and J dropped 6; count of bases not matched to a gene: 7. The CDR3 nucleotides read TGTGCCAGCAGTCCCCGGGGACTAGCGGGCTCCGGGGAGCTGTTTTTT. This codes for CASSPRGLAGSGELFF.

The gene calls are TRBV6-5 and TRBJ1-4; D gene ambiguous. CDR1 is MNHEY and CDR2 is SVGAGI in the germline V gene. Trimming removed 8 bases from V and 2 bases from J, with 15 bases in between. This CDR3 is 15 amino acids long. The CDR3 nucleotides are TGTGCCAGCTGTAACCTCGGCCCTACTAATGAAAAACTGTTTTTT. Translated: CASCNLGPTNEKLFF.

J is TRBJ2-5 and V is TRBV18; D is uncertain. Trimming removed 5 bases from V and 0 bases from J, with 4 bases in between. From germline, CDR1 is KGHSH and CDR2 LQKENI. This CDR3 has 12 amino acids. CDR3 DNA: TGTGCCAGCTCAGCTTACCAAGAGACCCAGTACTTC. Residues: CASSAYQETQYF.

V gene TRBV28 combines with J gene TRBJ2-7; TRBD1 matches 8 bases. The germline gives CDR1 MDHEN, CDR2 SYDVKM. This CDR3 is built from 17 residues. After removal of 4 bases from V and 3 bases from J, the junction contained 14 bases not matched to a gene. This CDR3 reads CASSSIRPGQVYYEQYF. The CDR3 DNA is TGTGCCAGCAGTTCGATAAGACCGGGACAGGTCTACTACGAGCAGTACTTC. Variable domain in full (rest from reference TRBV28 and TRBJ2-7): DVKVTQSSRYLVKRTGEKVFLECVQDMDHENMFWYRQDPGLGLRLIYFSYDVKMKEKGDIPEGYSVSREKKERFSLILESASTNQTSMYLCASSSIRPGQVYYEQYFGPGTRLTVT.

The chain carries TRBV9 and TRBJ2-5, with TRBD2 identical over 14 bases. The germline V gene encodes CDR1 SGDLS and CDR2 YYNGEE. Trimming cost V 4 bases and J 5 bases; bases outside gene matches: 7. This CDR3 has 16 amino acids. The CDR3 region has the DNA TGTGCCAGCAGCCCAGGGACTAGCGGGAGCGAGGAGACCCAGTACTTC. As protein: CASSPGTSGSEETQYF.

The chain recombines TRBV28 with TRBJ1-5; the D gene is possibly TRBD1 (5 bases). This CDR3 is 15 amino acids long. V was shortened by 1 base and J by 0 bases, with 7 bases between the two germline ends. Per the germline V gene, CDR1 is MDHEN and CDR2 is SYDVKM. The CDR3 bases are TGTGCCAGCAGTTTATCAGGGATTAGCAATCAGCCCCAGCATTTT. Translating gives CASSLSGISNQPQHF.

This clonotype was seen a few times. The gene calls are TRBV29-1 and TRBJ1-1; D is perhaps TRBD1 (6 bases). The V end lost 0 bases, the J end lost 5 bases, and 16 bases lay between the germline ends. The germline CDR1 and CDR2 sequences are SQVTM and ANQGSEA. The CDR3 totals 15 residues. The CDR3 is CSVEDPTGAWTEAFF. CDR3 DNA: TGCAGCGTTGAAGATCCAACGGGGGCGTGGACTGAAGCTTTCTTT. Supplemented by reference TRBV29-1 and TRBJ1-1, the full variable domain reads SAVISQKPSRDICQRGTSLTIQCQVDSQVTMMFWYRQQPGQSLTLIATANQGSEATYESGFVIDKFPISRPNLTFSTLTVSNMSPEDSSIYLCSVEDPTGAWTEAFFGQGTRLTVV.

This clonotype was observed once. The CDR3 loop reads CAWSLRGGLNTEAFF. The CDR3 coding sequence is TGTGCCTGGAGCCTCCGAGGAGGGCTCAACACTGAAGCTTTCTTT. V and J are TRBV30 and TRBJ1-1; D gene unclear. CDR1 and CDR2 (germline): GTSNPN, SVGIG (reference sequence). Trimming took 3 bases from V and 2 from J, leaving 16 bases between them. The CDR3 covers 15 residues.

This clonotype was counted only a few times. J is TRBJ1-2 and V is TRBV5-8; no definite D call. Germline V gene data show CDR1 as SGHTS and CDR2 as YDEGEE. The length of the CDR3 is 13 residues. V was cut by 4 bases and J by 2 bases, with 9 bases left in between. CDR3 protein: CASSPTANYGYTF. The CDR3 region has the DNA TGTGCCAGCAGCCCGACGGCGAACTATGGCTACACCTTC.

A few counts support this clonotype. Here the CDR3 reads CASSFGLFATNEKLFF. In nucleotides, the CDR3 is TGTGCCAGCAGTTTTGGGCTATTTGCAACTAATGAAAAACTGTTTTTT. The rearrangement uses TRBV28 and TRBJ1-4; D is unclear. Trimming left V 3 bases short and J 0 bases short, with 11 bases between. There are 16 residues in the CDR3. The germline V gene encodes CDR1 MDHEN and CDR2 SYDVKM.

In this sample, this clonotype turned up many times. CDR3 in amino acids: CASSRGPYEQYF. For the CDR3, the DNA is TGTGCCAGCAGTAGGGGTCCCTACGAGCAGTACTTC. The chain joins TRBV12-3 or TRBV12-4 to TRBJ2-7; D is perhaps TRBD1 (5 bases). The CDR3 contains 12 residues. The germline V and J ends were trimmed by 5 bases and 2 bases, with 7 bases remaining between them.